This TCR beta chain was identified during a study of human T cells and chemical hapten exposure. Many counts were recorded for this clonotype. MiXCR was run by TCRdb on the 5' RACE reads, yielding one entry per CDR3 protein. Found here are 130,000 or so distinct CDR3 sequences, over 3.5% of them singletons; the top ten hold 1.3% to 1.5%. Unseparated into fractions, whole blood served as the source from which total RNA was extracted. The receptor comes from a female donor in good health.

DNA for the CDR3: TGTGCCAGCAGCGTTCGCAGGGCAGAAGACAATGAGCAGTTCTTC. This translates into CASSVRRAEDNEQFF. V usage is TRBV6-2 or TRBV6-3 and J usage is TRBJ2-1, with D perhaps matching TRBD1 (5 bases). Trimming pared 6 bases from V and 5 bases from J, leaving 17 bases between. The CDR3 totals 15 residues. CDR1 is MNHEY and CDR2 is SVGEGT in the germline V gene.